This T cell receptor (beta chain) derives from a study of T cell responses to AZD1222 COVID-19 vaccine. TCRdb's table, derived via immunoSEQ multiplex PCR, lists solely in-frame clones and lacks some. The sample contains some 180,000 clones, just over 90% of which appear only once. The CDR3 has 15 residues. Germline CDR1 reads SGHAT; CDR2 reads FQNNGV. V was pared by 2 bases and J by 0 bases, with 8 bases between. The material was peripheral blood, obtained 28 days after the second AZD1222 dose. This sequence originates from an adult who received the AZD1222 COVID-19 vaccine. This chain links TRBV11-2 with TRBJ1-3; D call uncertain. The CDR3 region is CASSLTGSSGNTIYF. In DNA form, the CDR3 reads TGTGCCAGCAGCTTAACGGGCAGCTCTGGAAACACCATATATTTT. Full variable domain (rest looked up from reference TRBV11-2 and TRBJ1-3): EAGVAQSPRYKIIEKRQSVAFWCNPISGHATLYWYQQILGQGPKLLIQFQNNGVVDDSQLPKDRFSAERLKGVDSTLKIQPAKLEDSAVYLCASSLTGSSGNTIYFGEGSWLTVV.